This T cell receptor (beta chain) was captured by sequencing in a study of radiotherapy plus CTLA-4 blockade in lung cancer. This clone has just a few counts. What it binds is unknown. Whole-study results and caveats: Some TCR clones had been derived from tumors. These clones expanded in peripheral blood after radiotherapy plus ipilimumab.

The CDR3 extends over 15 amino acids. J was trimmed by 7 bases and V by 4 bases; bases with no gene match: 10. Germline CDR1 is MNHNY and CDR2 is SVGAGI (reference sequence). TCRdb's table, derived via immunoSEQ multiplex PCR, lists solely in-frame clones and lacks some. The table records about 30,000 clones, less than 85% of them present only once. Focal radiation with ipilimumab CTLA-4 blockade was given to patients with chemo-refractory metastatic non-small-cell lung cancer. The sample consisted of peripheral blood, taken from a patient treated with radiotherapy plus ipilimumab. The receptor was isolated from a human donor with non-small cell lung cancer who had stable disease on radiotherapy plus ipilimumab. The rearrangement joins TRBV6-6 to TRBJ2-7; 10 bases line up with TRBD2. CDR3 loop: CASSFTGTSEGEQYV. CDR3 nucleotides: TGTGCCAGCAGTTTCACCGGGACTAGCGAGGGTGAGCAGTACGTC.